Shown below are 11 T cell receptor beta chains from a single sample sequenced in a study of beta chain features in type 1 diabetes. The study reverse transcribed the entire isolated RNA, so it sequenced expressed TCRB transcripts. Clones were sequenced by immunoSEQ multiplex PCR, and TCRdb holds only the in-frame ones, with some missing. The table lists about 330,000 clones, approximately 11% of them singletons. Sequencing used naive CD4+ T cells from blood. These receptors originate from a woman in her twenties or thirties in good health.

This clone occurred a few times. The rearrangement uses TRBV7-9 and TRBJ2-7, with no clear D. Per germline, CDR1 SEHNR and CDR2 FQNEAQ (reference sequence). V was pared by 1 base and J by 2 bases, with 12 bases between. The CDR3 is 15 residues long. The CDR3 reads CASSLGSSPAYEQYF. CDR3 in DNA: TGTGCCAGCAGCTTAGGCTCTTCACCGGCCTACGAGCAGTACTTC.

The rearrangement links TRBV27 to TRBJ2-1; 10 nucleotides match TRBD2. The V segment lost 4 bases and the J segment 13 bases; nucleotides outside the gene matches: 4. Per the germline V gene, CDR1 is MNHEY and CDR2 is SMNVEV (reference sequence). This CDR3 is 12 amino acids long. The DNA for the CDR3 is TGTGCCAGCAGTTCTAGCGGGAGATCTCAGTTCTTC. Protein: CASSSSGRSQFF.

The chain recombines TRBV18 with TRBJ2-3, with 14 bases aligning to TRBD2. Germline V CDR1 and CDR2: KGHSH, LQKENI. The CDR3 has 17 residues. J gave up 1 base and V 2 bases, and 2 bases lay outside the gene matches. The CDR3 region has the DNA TGTGCCAGCTCACCAATGGGACTAGCGGGAGGCACAGATACGCAGTATTTT. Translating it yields CASSPMGLAGGTDTQYF.

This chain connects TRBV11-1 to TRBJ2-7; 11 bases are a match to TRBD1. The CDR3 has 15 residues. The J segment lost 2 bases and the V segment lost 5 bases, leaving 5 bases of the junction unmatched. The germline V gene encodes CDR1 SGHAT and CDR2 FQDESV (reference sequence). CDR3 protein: CASSLPGQGAYEQYF. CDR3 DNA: TGTGCCAGCAGCCTCCCGGGACAGGGGGCCTACGAGCAGTACTTC. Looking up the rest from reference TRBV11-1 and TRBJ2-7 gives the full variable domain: EAEVAQSPRYKITEKSQAVAFWCDPISGHATLYWYRQILGQGPELLVQFQDESVVDDSQLPKDRFSAERLKGVDSTLKIQPAELGDSAMYLCASSLPGQGAYEQYFGPGTRLTVT.

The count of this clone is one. The CDR3 here is CASSFYGDLQNNEQFF. CDR3 DNA: TGTGCCAGCAGCTTTTACGGGGATCTTCAAAACAATGAGCAGTTCTTC. The chain couples TRBV7-3 to TRBJ2-1; the D gene is possibly TRBD2 (5 bases). From germline, CDR1 is SGHTA and CDR2 FQGTGA. Trimming stripped 3 bases from V and 5 bases from J, with 17 bases between. This CDR3 spans 16 amino acids.

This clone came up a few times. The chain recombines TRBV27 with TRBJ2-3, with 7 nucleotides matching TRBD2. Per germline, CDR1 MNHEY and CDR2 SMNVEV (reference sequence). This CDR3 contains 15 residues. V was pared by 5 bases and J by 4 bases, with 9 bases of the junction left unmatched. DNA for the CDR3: TGTGCCAGCAGTGTGGGACTATCGGTACCAGATACGCAGTATTTT. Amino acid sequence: CASSVGLSVPDTQYF.

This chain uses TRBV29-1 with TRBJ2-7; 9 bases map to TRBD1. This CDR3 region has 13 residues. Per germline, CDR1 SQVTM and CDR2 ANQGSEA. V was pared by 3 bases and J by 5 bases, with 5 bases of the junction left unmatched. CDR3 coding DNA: TGCAGCGTTGATCCCGGGACAGGGAACGAGCAGTACTTC. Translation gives CSVDPGTGNEQYF.

CDR3 nucleotides: TGTGCCAGCAGTTTTCGCAGGCACAATGAGCAGTTCTTC. It yields the protein CASSFRRHNEQFF. V gene TRBV28 combines with J gene TRBJ2-1, with no clear D. The CDR3 has 13 amino acids. Trimming removed 3 bases from V and 5 bases from J, with 8 bases in between. Germline CDR1 and CDR2: MDHEN and SYDVKM.

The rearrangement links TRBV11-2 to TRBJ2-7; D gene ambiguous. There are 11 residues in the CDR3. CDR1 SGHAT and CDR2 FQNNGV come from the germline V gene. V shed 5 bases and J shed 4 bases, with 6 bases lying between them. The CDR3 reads CASSTQYEQYF. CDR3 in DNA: TGTGCCAGCAGCACCCAGTACGAGCAGTACTTC. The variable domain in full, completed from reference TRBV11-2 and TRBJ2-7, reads EAGVAQSPRYKIIEKRQSVAFWCNPISGHATLYWYQQILGQGPKLLIQFQNNGVVDDSQLPKDRFSAERLKGVDSTLKIQPAKLEDSAVYLCASSTQYEQYFGPGTRLTVT.

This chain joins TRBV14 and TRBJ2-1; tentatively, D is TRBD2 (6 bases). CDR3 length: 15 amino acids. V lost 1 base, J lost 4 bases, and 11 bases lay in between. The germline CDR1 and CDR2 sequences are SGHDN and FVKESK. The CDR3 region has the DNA TGTGCCAGCAGCCAAGTAGCGGCGGATTACAATGAGCAGTTCTTC. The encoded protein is CASSQVAADYNEQFF.

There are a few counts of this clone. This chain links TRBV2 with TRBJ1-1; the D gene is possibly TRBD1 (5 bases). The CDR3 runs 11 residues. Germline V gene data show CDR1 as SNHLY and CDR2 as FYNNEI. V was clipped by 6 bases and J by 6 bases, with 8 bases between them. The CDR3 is CASRGVAEAFF. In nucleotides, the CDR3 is TGTGCCAGCAGAGGGGTGGCTGAAGCTTTCTTT.